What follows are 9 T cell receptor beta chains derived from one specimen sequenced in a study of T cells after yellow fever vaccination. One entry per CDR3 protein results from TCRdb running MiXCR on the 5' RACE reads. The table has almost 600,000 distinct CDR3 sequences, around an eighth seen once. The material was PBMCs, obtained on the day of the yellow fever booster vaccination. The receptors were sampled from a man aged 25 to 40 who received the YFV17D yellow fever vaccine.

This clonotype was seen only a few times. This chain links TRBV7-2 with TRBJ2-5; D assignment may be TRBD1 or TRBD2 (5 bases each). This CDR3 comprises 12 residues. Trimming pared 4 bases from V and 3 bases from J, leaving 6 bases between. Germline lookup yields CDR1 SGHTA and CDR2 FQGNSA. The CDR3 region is CASSWGKETQYF. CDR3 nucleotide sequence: TGTGCCAGCAGCTGGGGGAAAGAGACCCAGTACTTC.

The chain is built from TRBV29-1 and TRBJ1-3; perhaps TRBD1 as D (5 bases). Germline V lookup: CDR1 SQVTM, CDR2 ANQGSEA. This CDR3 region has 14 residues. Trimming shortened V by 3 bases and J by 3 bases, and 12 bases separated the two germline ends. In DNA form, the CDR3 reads TGCAGCGTTGAGAAGGGGTCTGGTGGAAACACCATATATTTT. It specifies CSVEKGSGGNTIYF.

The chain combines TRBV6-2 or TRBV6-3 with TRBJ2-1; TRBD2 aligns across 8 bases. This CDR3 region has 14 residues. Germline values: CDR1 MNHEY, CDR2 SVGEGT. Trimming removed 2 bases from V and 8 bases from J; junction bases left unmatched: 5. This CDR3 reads CASSYSGRIHEQFF. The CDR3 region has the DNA TGTGCCAGCAGTTACAGCGGGAGAATACATGAGCAGTTCTTC.

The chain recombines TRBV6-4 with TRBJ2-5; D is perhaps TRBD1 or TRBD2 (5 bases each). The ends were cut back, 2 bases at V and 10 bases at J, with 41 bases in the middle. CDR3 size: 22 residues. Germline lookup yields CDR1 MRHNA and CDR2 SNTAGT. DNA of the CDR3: TGTGCCAGCAGTGACCTAAGCCGTCTAGGGCAGGGTTCTCTTCGGAGAAGACGGGGCCAGTACTTC. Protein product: CASSDLSRLGQGSLRRRRGQYF.

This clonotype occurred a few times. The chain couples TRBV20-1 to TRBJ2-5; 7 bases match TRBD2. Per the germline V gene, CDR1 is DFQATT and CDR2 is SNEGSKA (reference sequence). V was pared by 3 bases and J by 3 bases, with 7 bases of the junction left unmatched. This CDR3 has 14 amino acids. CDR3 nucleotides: TGCAGTGCTAGCCCCCTAGCGGTTAAAGAGACCCAGTACTTC. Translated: CSASPLAVKETQYF.

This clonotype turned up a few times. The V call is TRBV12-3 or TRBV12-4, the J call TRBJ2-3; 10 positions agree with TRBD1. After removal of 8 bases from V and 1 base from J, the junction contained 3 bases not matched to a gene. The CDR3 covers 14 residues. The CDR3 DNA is TGTGCCAGCCTCGGGACAGGGGGCACAGATACGCAGTATTTT. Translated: CASLGTGGTDTQYF.

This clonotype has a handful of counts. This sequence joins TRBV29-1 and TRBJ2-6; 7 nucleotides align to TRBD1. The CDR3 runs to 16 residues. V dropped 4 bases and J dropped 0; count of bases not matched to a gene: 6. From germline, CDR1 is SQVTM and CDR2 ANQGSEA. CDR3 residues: CSVGQGVGSGANVLTF. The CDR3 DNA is TGCAGCGTTGGCCAGGGGGTCGGCTCTGGGGCCAACGTCCTGACTTTC.

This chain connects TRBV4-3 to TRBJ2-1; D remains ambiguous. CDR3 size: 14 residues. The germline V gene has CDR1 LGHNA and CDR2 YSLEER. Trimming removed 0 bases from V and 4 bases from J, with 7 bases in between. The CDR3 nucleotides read TGCGCCAGCAGCCAAGATTACTCTTACAATGAGCAGTTCTTC. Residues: CASSQDYSYNEQFF.

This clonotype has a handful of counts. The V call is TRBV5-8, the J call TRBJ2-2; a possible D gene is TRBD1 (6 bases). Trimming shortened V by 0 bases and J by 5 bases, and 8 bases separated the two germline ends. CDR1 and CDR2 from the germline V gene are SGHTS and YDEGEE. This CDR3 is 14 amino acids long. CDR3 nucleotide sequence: TGTGCCAGCAGCTTGGCCCAGGGGACCGGGGAGCTGTTTTTT. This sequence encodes CASSLAQGTGELFF.